This paragraph covers one T cell receptor beta chain sequence. Its antigen is not identified. The sample is drawn from a study of OX40 agonist ivuxolimab in advanced cancers. About the research overall: At 82.7% male, the cohort had a mean age of 60 years, ranging from about 23 to 79. Whole-study findings and limits: In a subset of nonresponders, normalized T-cell clonal expansion was also low.

This CDR3 region has 15 residues. The ends lost 7 bases at V and 3 bases at J; junction bases unmatched: 9. CDR1 LNHDA and CDR2 SQIVND come from the germline V gene (reference sequence). Autoimmune disease history or systemic immunosuppression disqualified patients. Repertoires were generated with immunoSEQ multiplex PCR, while TCRdb's copy carries only in-frame clones and drops some. This repertoire shows over 90,000 clones, approximately 87% found once; its top ten account for over 4.5%. The sequence came from an adult with an advanced solid tumor such as melanoma, head and neck, liver or kidney cancer. The chain combines TRBV19 with TRBJ1-1, with 9 bases lining up with TRBD1. This material consisted of CD4+ or CD8+ T cells sorted from blood, taken in a trial of the OX40 agonist ivuxolimab. CDR3: CASTNRGHWDTEAFF. CDR3 DNA sequence: TGTGCCAGTACCAACAGGGGGCATTGGGACACTGAAGCTTTCTTT.